A selection of T cell receptor beta chains follows, all from one sample in a study of blood T cell repertoires in COVID-19. Assay used: immunoSEQ multiplex PCR; TCRdb lists only in-frame clones, some missing. This sample has about 400,000 clones, with 85% to 90% found just once. Input material: PBMCs or T cells enriched from blood (not recorded which). The receptor source for this set is a woman aged 45-65 years who had recovered from COVID-19. CDR3s include the opening cysteine and the closing phenylalanine or tryptophan. Each record gives: CDR3 length, J gene, clone size, V gene, D gene, CDR3 DNA, CDR3 protein. D genes are given only for firm matches. Clone size is shown for a subset of rows, as once, few, many or a class of expanded clone.

>14|TRBJ1-4|-|TRBV2|-
TGTGCCACCTCACCTAGAAGCAGGGATGAAAAACTGTTTTTT
CATSPRSRDEKLFF
>14|TRBJ2-5|-|TRBV5-1|-
TGCGCCAGCAGCCCTAGGGACTTCGGAGAGACCCAGTACTTC
CASSPRDFGETQYF
>15|TRBJ2-1|once|TRBV5-1|TRBD1
TGCGCCAGCAGGCTTTCGGACAGGGCTTACAATGAGCAGTTCTTC
CASRLSDRAYNEQFF
>14|TRBJ1-6|once|TRBV27|TRBD1
TGTGCCAGCAGCGAGGACAGGGGGAATTCACCCCTCCACTTT
CASSEDRGNSPLHF
>14|TRBJ2-1|-|TRBV29-1|TRBD1
TGCAGCGTTTCCAAGACAGGGGAGCTCAATGAGCAGTTCTTC
CSVSKTGELNEQFF
>14|TRBJ2-3|-|TRBV9|-
TGTGCCAGCAGCGTAGGCCCCTCGGCAGATACGCAGTATTTT
CASSVGPSADTQYF
>14|TRBJ1-1|-|TRBV18|-
TGTGCCAGCTCACGGTCCCAGGGGAACACTGAAGCTTTCTTT
CASSRSQGNTEAFF
>13|TRBJ1-2|-|TRBV18|-
TGTGCCAGCTCCCCGCAATTTCAGGGAGGCTACACCTTC
CASSPQFQGGYTF
>15|TRBJ2-4|-|TRBV6-2/TRBV6-3|-
TGTGCCAGCAGTTACCAGGGAGGAACCAAAAACATTCAGTACTTC
CASSYQGGTKNIQYF
>14|TRBJ1-6|-|TRBV4-2|TRBD1
TGTGCCAGCAGCCAACGACAGGGGAATTCACCCCTCCACTTT
CASSQRQGNSPLHF
>13|TRBJ1-2|-|TRBV24-1|-
TGTGCCACCAGTGACCCGGACAGTCGAGACTACACCTTC
CATSDPDSRDYTF
>13|TRBJ1-1|-|TRBV10-3|TRBD1
TGTGCCATCACACCAGACAGGGGCACTGAAGCTTTCTTT
CAITPDRGTEAFF
>16|TRBJ1-2|-|TRBV3-1/TRBV3-2|TRBD1
TGTGCCAGCAGCCAAGGGGTTACAGGGGGGATCTATGGCTACACCTTC
CASSQGVTGGIYGYTF
>15|TRBJ2-7|few|TRBV5-4|TRBD1
TGTGCCAGCAGCGGAAGCAGGGGGCAACCCTACGAGCAGTACTTC
CASSGSRGQPYEQYF
>15|TRBJ1-1|once|TRBV9|TRBD1
TGTGCCAGCAGCGTAGTGGGACAGGGAAGCACTGAAGCTTTCTTT
CASSVVGQGSTEAFF
>15|TRBJ1-5|-|TRBV6-5|-
TGTGCCAGCAGCCCCGGGGGGGGACTCAATCAGCCCCAGCATTTT
CASSPGGGLNQPQHF
>15|TRBJ1-5|once|TRBV19|-
TGTGCCAGTAGTATCAACGGGGGAAGCAATCAGCCCCAGCATTTT
CASSINGGSNQPQHF
>17|TRBJ1-5|once|TRBV28|TRBD1
TGTGCCAGCAGTTTACCTCCCGGACAGGGTGGCAATCAGCCCCAGCATTTT
CASSLPPGQGGNQPQHF
>13|TRBJ2-3|-|TRBV29-1|-
TGCAGCGCCGAGGGGGGGGCGGTAGATACGCAGTATTTT
CSAEGGAVDTQYF
>14|TRBJ1-2|-|TRBV15|-
TGTGCCACCAGCAGAGCGGAGACCGCGTATGGCTACACCTTC
CATSRAETAYGYTF
>13|TRBJ1-5|-|TRBV2|-
TGTGCCAGCACGTGGGGCGGAAATCAGCCCCAGCATTTT
CASTWGGNQPQHF
>15|TRBJ2-1|few|TRBV5-6|-
TGTGCCAGCAGCTTACCTGGCGGTAGCCACAATGAGCAGTTCTTC
CASSLPGGSHNEQFF
>17|TRBJ2-6|-|TRBV7-2|-
TGTGCCAGCAGACGGAGGGGATTCGGGAATGGGGCCAACGTCCTGACTTTC
CASRRRGFGNGANVLTF
>14|TRBJ2-7|-|TRBV28|TRBD1
TGTGCCAGCAGTTTAGGGGGACAGACCTACGAGCAGTACTTC
CASSLGGQTYEQYF
>14|TRBJ2-5|-|TRBV6-5|-
TGTGCCAGCAGATTCAGGCTTTCCCAAGAGACCCAGTACTTC
CASRFRLSQETQYF
>15|TRBJ2-2|-|TRBV15|TRBD1
TGTGCCACCAGCAGTGGACAGGGGGGATCCGGGGAGCTGTTTTTT
CATSSGQGGSGELFF
>15|TRBJ1-1|few|TRBV5-1|-
TGCGCCAGCAGCTTGGGGGCGGGAGTCAACACTGAAGCTTTCTTT
CASSLGAGVNTEAFF
>13|TRBJ2-3|-|TRBV5-3|-
TGTGCCAGAGACAGTCCCGGCACAGATACGCAGTATTTT
CARDSPGTDTQYF
>12|TRBJ2-7|-|TRBV27|TRBD2
TGTGCCAGCAATAGGGCGGGGGGCGAGCAGTACTTC
CASNRAGGEQYF
>15|TRBJ1-2|-|TRBV6-5|-
TGTGCCAGCACTCACCATCCGGAGACCGAATATGGCTACACCTTC
CASTHHPETEYGYTF
>13|TRBJ2-5|-|TRBV4-2|-
TGTGCCAGCAGCCAACGTCTAGCGGAGACCCAGTACTTC
CASSQRLAETQYF
>12|TRBJ2-1|-|TRBV30|-
TGTGCCTGGAAACTATACTACAATGAGCAGTTCTTC
CAWKLYYNEQFF
>15|TRBJ1-4|few|TRBV3-1/TRBV3-2|-
TGTGCCAGCAGCCAAGGCTCAGGGTTCTATGAAAAACTGTTTTTT
CASSQGSGFYEKLFF